This TCR beta chain is drawn from a study of human T cells and chemical hapten exposure. Study-wide results and caveats: Every donor had alopecia, and their immune response may therefore differ from healthy people's.

One entry per CDR3 protein, called by TCRdb with MiXCR from the RACE reads. The table records 350,000 to 450,000 distinct CDR3 sequences, about 5.1% of them present only once. The sample holds many counts of this clonotype. Its antigen is not identified. Time point defined: pre-sensitization, week 0. As to treatment: therapeutic diphenylcyclopropenone sensitization with weekly scalp DPC. Germline trimming cut 7 bases from V and 1 base from J; bases unmatched to any gene: 11. The CDR3 extends over 16 amino acids. CDR1 is SNHLY and CDR2 is FYNNEI in the germline V gene. Sequenced here: whole blood, sampled in connection with sensitization to the hapten diphenylcyclopropenone (DPC). The clonotype originates from a woman between 45 and 60 years old with alopecia areata. Some clones in this sample may be carry-over from other donors' samples. The V gene is TRBV2, the J gene TRBJ1-1; 8 nucleotides match TRBD1. The CDR3, as DNA: TGTGCCAGCATCGCGGACAGGGCGGTAGGGAACACTGAAGCTTTCTTT. Encoded protein: CASIADRAVGNTEAFF.